This T cell receptor (beta chain) comes out of a study of blood T cell repertoires in COVID-19. About the research overall: T cells, B-cell-depleted T cells, or PBMCs provided the cDNA or gDNA that served as material.

The CDR3 runs 15 residues. Germline lookup yields CDR1 MRHNA and CDR2 SNTAGT. Trimming took 5 bases from V and 3 from J; bases not matched to a gene: 2. In the authors' workflow: Reference gene primers were amplified, and this amplification served to estimate nucleated cell counts. Produced via immunoSEQ multiplex PCR; TCRdb's table is partial and in-frame only. V, J and clone size derive from that table, while D and trimming were established from the DNA sequence. This table has about 120,000 clones, 70% to 80% appearing once. This clone came up many times. The sample comprised peripheral blood. The chain has TRBV6-4 and TRBJ2-3, with 13 bases lining up with TRBD2. This receptor was taken from a man between 45 and 60 years old with acute or convalescent COVID-19. The CDR3 loop is CASSRTSGGTDTQYF. DNA of the CDR3: TGTGCCAGCAGTCGGACTAGCGGGGGTACAGATACGCAGTATTTT.